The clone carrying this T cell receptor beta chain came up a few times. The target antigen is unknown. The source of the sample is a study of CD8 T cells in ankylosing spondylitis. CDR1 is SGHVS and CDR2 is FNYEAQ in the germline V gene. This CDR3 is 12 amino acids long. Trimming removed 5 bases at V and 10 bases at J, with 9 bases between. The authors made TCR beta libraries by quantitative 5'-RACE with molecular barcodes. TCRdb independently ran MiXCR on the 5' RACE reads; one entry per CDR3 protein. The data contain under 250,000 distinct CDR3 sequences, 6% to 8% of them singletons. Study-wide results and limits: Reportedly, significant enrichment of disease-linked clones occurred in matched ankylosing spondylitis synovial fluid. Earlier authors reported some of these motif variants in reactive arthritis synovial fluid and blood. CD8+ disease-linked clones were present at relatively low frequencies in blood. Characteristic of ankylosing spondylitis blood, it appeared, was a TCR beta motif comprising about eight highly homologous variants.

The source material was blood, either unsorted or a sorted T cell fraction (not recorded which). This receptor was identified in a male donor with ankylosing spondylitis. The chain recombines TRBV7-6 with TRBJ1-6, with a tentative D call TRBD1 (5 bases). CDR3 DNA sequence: TGTGCCAGCAGCCCAAGGGGCTCACCCCTCCACTTT. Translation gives CASSPRGSPLHF.